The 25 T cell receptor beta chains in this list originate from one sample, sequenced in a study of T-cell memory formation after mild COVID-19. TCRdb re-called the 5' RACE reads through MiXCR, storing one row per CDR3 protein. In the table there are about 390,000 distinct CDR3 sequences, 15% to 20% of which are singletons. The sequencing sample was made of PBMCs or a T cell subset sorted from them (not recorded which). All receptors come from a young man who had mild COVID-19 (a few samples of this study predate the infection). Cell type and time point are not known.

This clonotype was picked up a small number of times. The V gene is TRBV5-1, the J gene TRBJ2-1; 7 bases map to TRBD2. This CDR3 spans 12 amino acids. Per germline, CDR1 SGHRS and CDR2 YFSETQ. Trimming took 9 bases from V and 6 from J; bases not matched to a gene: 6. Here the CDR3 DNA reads TGCGCCACGGGGAGGGGTGGCAATGAGCAGTTCTTC. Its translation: CATGRGGNEQFF.

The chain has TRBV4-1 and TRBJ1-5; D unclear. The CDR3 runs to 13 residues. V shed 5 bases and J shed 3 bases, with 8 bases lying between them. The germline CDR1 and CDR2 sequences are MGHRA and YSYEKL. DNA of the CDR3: TGCGCCAGCAGCGGAGAGGACAATCAGCCCCAGCATTTT. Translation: CASSGEDNQPQHF.

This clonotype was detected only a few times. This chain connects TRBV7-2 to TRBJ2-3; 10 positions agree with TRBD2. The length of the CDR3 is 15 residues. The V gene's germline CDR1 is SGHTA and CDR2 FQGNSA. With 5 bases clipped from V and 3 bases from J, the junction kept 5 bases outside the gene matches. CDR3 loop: CASSRAGGLTDTQYF. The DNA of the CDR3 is TGTGCCAGCAGCCGAGCGGGGGGGCTAACAGATACGCAGTATTTT.

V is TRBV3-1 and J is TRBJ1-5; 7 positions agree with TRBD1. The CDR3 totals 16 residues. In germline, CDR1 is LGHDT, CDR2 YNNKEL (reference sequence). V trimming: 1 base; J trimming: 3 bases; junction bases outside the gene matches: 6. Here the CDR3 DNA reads TGTGCCAGCAGCCAAGGACCGGGACAGCCCAATCAGCCCCAGCATTTT. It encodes CASSQGPGQPNQPQHF.

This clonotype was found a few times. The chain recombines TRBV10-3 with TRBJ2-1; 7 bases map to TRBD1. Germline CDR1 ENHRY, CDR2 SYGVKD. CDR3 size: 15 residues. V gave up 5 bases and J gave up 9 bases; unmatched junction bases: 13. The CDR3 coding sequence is TGTGCCATCAGTCCGGCGACCGCCGGGGACAGTGAGCAGTTCTTC. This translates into CAISPATAGDSEQFF.

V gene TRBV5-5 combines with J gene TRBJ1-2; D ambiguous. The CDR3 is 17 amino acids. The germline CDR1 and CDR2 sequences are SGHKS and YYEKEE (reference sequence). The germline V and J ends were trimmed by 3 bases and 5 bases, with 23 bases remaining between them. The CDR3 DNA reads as TGTGCCAGCAGCTCGCCTGGGCAGGAGGAAGCGGTTTATGGCTACACCTTC. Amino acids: CASSSPGQEEAVYGYTF.

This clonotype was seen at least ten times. CDR3 residues: CASSFNDSPLHF. CDR3 DNA: TGTGCCAGCAGCTTTAACGATTCACCCCTCCACTTT. The chain carries TRBV7-9 and TRBJ1-6; D call uncertain. Trimming took off 3 bases at V and 8 bases at J, with 5 bases between the two ends. The CDR3 has 12 residues. Germline V CDR1 and CDR2: SEHNR, FQNEAQ (reference sequence). The full variable domain, rest sourced from reference TRBV7-9 and TRBJ1-6, is DTGVSQNPRHKITKRGQNVTFRCDPISEHNRLYWYRQTLGQGPEFLTYFQNEAQLEKSRLLSDRFSAERPKGSFSTLEIQRTEQGDSAMYLCASSFNDSPLHFGNGTRLTVT.

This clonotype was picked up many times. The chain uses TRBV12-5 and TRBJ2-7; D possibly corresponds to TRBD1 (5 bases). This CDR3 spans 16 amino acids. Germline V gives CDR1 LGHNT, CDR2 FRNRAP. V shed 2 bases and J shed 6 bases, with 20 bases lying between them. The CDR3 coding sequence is TGTGCTAGTGGTTTGTTCACTGCGGCAGGGTGGGGCGAGCAGTACTTC. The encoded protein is CASGLFTAAGWGEQYF.

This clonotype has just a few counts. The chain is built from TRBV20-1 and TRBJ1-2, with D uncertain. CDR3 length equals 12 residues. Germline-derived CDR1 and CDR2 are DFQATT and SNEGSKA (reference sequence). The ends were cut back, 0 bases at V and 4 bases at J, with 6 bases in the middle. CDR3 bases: TGCAGTGCTAGAGATAACAGCTATGGCTACACCTTC. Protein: CSARDNSYGYTF.

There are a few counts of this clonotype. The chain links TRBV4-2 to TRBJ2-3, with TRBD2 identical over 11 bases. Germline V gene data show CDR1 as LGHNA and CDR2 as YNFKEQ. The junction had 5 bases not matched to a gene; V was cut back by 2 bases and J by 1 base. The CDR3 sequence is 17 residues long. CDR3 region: CASSQSDSGGGTDTQYF. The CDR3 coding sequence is TGTGCCAGCAGCCAAAGTGATAGCGGGGGGGGCACAGATACGCAGTATTTT.

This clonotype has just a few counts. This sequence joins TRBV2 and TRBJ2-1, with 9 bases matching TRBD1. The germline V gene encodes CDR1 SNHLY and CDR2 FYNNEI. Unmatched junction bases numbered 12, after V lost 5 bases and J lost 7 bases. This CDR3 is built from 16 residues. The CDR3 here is CASSPPGTGNWNEQFF. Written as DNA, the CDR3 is TGTGCCAGCAGTCCCCCGGGGACAGGGAATTGGAATGAGCAGTTCTTC.

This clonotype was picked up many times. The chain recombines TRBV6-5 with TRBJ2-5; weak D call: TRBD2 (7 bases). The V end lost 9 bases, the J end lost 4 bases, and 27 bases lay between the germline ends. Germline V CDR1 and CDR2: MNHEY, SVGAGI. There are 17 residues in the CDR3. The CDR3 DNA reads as TGTGCCAGTTCCCCCGGCGGGGGCGTATCCCGGGCAGAGACCCAGTACTTC. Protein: CASSPGGGVSRAETQYF.

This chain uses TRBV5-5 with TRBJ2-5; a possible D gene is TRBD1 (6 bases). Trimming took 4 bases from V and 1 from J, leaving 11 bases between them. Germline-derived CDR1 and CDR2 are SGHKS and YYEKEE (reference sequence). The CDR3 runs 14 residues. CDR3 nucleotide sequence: TGTGCCAGCAGCCGACAGGTGGTCCAAGAGACCCAGTACTTC. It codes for CASSRQVVQETQYF.

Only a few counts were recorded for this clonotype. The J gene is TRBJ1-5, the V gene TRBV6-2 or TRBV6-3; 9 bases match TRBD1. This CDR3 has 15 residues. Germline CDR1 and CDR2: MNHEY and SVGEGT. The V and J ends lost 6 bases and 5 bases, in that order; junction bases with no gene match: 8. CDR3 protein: CASSPPDRGHQPQHF. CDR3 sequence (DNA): TGTGCCAGCAGCCCACCGGACAGGGGACATCAGCCCCAGCATTTT.

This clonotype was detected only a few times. This CDR3 is CASRRDTNYGYTF. The DNA of the CDR3 is TGTGCCAGCAGGAGGGACACTAACTATGGCTACACCTTC. The chain carries TRBV2 and TRBJ1-2; D possibly corresponds to TRBD1 (6 bases). Per germline, CDR1 SNHLY and CDR2 FYNNEI. Trimming shortened V by 6 bases and J by 0 bases, and 8 bases separated the two germline ends. There are 13 residues in the CDR3.

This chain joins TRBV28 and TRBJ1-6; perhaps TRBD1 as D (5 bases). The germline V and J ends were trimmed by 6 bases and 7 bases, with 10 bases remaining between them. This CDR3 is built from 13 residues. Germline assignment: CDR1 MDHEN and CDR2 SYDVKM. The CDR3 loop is CASSREMNSPLHF. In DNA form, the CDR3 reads TGTGCCAGCAGCAGGGAGATGAATTCACCCCTCCACTTT.

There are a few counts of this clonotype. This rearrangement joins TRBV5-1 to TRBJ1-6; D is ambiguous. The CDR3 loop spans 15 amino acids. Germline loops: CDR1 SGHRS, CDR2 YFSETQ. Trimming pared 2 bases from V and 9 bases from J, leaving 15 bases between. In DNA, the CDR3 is TGCGCCAGCAGCTTTTTTAGGGCCGGGAGTTCACCCCTCCACTTT. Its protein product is CASSFFRAGSSPLHF.

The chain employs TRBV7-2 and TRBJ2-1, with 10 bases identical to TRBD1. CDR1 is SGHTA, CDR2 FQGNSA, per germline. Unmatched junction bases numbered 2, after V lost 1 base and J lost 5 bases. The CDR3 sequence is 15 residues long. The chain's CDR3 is CASSLGTGGHNEQFF. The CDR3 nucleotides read TGTGCCAGCAGCTTAGGGACAGGGGGTCACAATGAGCAGTTCTTC.

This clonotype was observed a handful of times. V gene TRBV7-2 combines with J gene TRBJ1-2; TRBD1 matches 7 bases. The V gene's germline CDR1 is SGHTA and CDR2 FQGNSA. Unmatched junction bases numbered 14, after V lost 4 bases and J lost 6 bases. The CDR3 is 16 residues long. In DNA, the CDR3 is TGTGCCAGCAGCTCATGGTTAATGACAGGGTCGAATGGCTACACCTTC. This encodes CASSSWLMTGSNGYTF.

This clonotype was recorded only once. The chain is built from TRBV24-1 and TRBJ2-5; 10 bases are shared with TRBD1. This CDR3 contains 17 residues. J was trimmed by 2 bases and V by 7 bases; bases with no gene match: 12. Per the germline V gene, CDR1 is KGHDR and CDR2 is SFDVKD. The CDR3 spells CATSPLSGTGEQETQYF. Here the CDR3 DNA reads TGTGCCACCAGCCCCCTTTCCGGGACAGGGGAACAAGAGACCCAGTACTTC.

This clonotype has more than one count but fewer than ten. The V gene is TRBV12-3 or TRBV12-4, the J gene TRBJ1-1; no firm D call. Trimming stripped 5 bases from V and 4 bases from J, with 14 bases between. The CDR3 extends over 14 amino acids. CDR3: CASSPIAEGTEAFF. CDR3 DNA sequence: TGTGCCAGCAGTCCAATAGCCGAGGGCACTGAAGCTTTCTTT.

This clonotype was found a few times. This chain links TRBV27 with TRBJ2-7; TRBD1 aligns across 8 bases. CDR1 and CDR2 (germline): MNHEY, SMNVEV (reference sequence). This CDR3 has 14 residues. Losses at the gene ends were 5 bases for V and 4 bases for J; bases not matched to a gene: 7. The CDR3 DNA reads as TGTGCCAGCAGTGCAAGGGACAGGACGTACGAGCAGTACTTC. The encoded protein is CASSARDRTYEQYF.

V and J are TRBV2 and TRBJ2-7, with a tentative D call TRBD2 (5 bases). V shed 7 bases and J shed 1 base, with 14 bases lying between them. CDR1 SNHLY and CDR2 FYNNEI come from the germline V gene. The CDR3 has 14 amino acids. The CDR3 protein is CASKEEMISYEQYV. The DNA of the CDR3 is TGTGCCAGCAAGGAGGAGATGATTTCCTACGAGCAGTACGTC.

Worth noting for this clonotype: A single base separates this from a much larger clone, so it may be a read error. Here the CDR3 reads CASMAWASGTGELFF. The DNA of the CDR3 is TGTGCCAGCATGGCGTGGGCCAGCGGGACCGGGGAGCTGTTTTTT. The chain links TRBV2 to TRBJ2-2; D is perhaps TRBD2 (6 bases). V was pared by 7 bases and J by 5 bases, with 17 bases between. This CDR3 is built from 15 residues. CDR1 and CDR2 from the germline V gene are SNHLY and FYNNEI.

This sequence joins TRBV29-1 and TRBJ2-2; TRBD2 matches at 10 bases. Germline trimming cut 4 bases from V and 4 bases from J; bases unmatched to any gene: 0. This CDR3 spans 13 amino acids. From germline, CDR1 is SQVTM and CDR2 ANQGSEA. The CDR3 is CSVASGGTGELFF. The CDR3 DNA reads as TGCAGCGTTGCTAGCGGGGGCACCGGGGAGCTGTTTTTT.